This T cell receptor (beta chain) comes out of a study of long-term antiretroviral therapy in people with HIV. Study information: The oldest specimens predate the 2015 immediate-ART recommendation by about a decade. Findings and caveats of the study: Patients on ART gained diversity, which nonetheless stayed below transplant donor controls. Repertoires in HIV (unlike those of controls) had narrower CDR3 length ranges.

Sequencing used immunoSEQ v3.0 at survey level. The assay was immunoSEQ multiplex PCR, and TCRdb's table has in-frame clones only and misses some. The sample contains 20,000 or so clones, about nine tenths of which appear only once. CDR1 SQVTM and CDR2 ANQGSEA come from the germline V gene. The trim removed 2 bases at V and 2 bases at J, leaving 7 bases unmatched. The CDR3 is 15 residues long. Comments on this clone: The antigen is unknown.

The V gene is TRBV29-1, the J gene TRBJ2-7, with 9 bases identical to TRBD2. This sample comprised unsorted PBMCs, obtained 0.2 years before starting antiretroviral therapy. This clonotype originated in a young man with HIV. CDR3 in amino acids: CSVEQRGDSTYEQYF. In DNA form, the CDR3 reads TGCAGCGTTGAACAGCGGGGGGACTCCACCTACGAGCAGTACTTC.